The rows below give T cell receptor beta chains drawn from one sample of a study of T cell repertoires in cytomegalovirus infection. These receptors have no known antigen. One entry per CDR3 protein results from TCRdb running MiXCR on the reads. The sample consists of about 130,000 distinct CDR3 sequences, about 24% of them appearing once. The sequencing input was PBMCs, sequenced either directly or after in vitro stimulation (not recorded which). The receptor source for this set is a human donor in good health (CMV status not recorded). Some clones in this sample may be carry-over from other donors' samples. Each CDR3 is given with its conserved first and last residue. Each record gives: D gene, J gene, clone size, V gene, CDR3 protein, CDR3 DNA. The D gene is left open where the match is weak. The size of a clone is reported for some rows only, either as once, few or many, or as a class for expanded clones.

d_call: .; j_call: TRBJ2-1; clone_size: .; v_call: TRBV30; cdr3_aa: CAWSPTGVLDEQFF; cdr3_nt: TGTGCCTGGAGTCCTACGGGAGTTCTCGATGAGCAGTTCTTC
d_call: .; j_call: TRBJ1-3; clone_size: few; v_call: TRBV27; cdr3_aa: CAIKGPAGANTIYF; cdr3_nt: TGTGCCATCAAAGGTCCAGCGGGGGCAAACACCATATATTTT
d_call: .; j_call: TRBJ1-1; clone_size: .; v_call: TRBV4-1; cdr3_aa: CASMASLTMNTEAFF; cdr3_nt: TGCGCCAGCATGGCAAGCCTCACAATGAACACTGAAGCTTTCTTT
d_call: .; j_call: TRBJ1-1; clone_size: .; v_call: TRBV5-1; cdr3_aa: CASRPIGGGNTEAFF; cdr3_nt: TGCGCCAGCAGGCCCATCGGGGGAGGGAACACTGAAGCTTTCTTT
d_call: .; j_call: TRBJ1-1; clone_size: many; v_call: TRBV12-3/TRBV12-4; cdr3_aa: CASTLGGRTEAFF; cdr3_nt: TGTGCCAGCACCCTAGGAGGGCGCACTGAAGCTTTCTTT
d_call: .; j_call: TRBJ2-5; clone_size: many; v_call: TRBV9; cdr3_aa: CASSSGLETQYF; cdr3_nt: TGTGCCAGCAGCTCAGGGTTGGAGACCCAGTACTTC
d_call: .; j_call: TRBJ2-3; clone_size: .; v_call: TRBV7-3; cdr3_aa: CASSAGTSTDTQYF; cdr3_nt: TGTGCCAGCAGCGCAGGGACTAGCACAGATACGCAGTATTTT
d_call: .; j_call: TRBJ1-3; clone_size: .; v_call: TRBV4-2; cdr3_aa: CASSEAGNTIYF; cdr3_nt: TGTGCCAGCAGCGAGGCTGGAAACACCATATATTTT
d_call: TRBD2; j_call: TRBJ2-2; clone_size: .; v_call: TRBV7-8; cdr3_aa: CASSFPGLAGGGSPYGAGELFF; cdr3_nt: TGTGCCAGCAGCTTTCCAGGACTAGCGGGAGGAGGGTCCCCATATGGGGCCGGGGAGCTGTTTTTT
d_call: TRBD1; j_call: TRBJ1-1; clone_size: few; v_call: TRBV10-3; cdr3_aa: CAISGTQGATEAFF; cdr3_nt: TGTGCCATCAGTGGTACACAGGGGGCGACTGAAGCTTTCTTT
d_call: .; j_call: TRBJ1-4; clone_size: .; v_call: TRBV5-4; cdr3_aa: CASSEGWADEKLFF; cdr3_nt: TGTGCCAGCAGCGAAGGGTGGGCGGATGAAAAACTGTTTTTT
d_call: .; j_call: TRBJ1-3; clone_size: few; v_call: TRBV4-1; cdr3_aa: CASSQDPAGHSGNTIYF; cdr3_nt: TGCGCCAGCAGCCAAGATCCGGCAGGTCACTCTGGAAACACCATATATTTT
d_call: .; j_call: TRBJ2-3; clone_size: few; v_call: TRBV7-9; cdr3_aa: CASSSRSYSTDTQYF; cdr3_nt: TGTGCCAGCAGCTCACGCTCCTACAGCACAGATACGCAGTATTTT
d_call: .; j_call: TRBJ2-7; clone_size: few; v_call: TRBV6-2/TRBV6-3; cdr3_aa: CATGNLALTYEQYF; cdr3_nt: TGTGCCACAGGAAACCTAGCGCTTACCTACGAGCAGTACTTC
d_call: TRBD2; j_call: TRBJ2-7; clone_size: .; v_call: TRBV7-7; cdr3_aa: CASSLYPMLLAGEGEQYF; cdr3_nt: TGTGCCAGCAGCTTATACCCCATGTTGCTAGCGGGAGAGGGCGAGCAGTACTTC
d_call: .; j_call: TRBJ1-2; clone_size: many; v_call: TRBV7-2; cdr3_aa: CASSSSTLNYGYTF; cdr3_nt: TGTGCCAGCAGCTCGTCGACTTTAAACTATGGCTACACCTTC
d_call: TRBD2; j_call: TRBJ2-1; clone_size: many; v_call: TRBV7-8; cdr3_aa: CASNLGLAGDYNEQFF; cdr3_nt: TGTGCCAGCAACCTCGGGTTAGCGGGCGACTACAATGAGCAGTTCTTC
d_call: .; j_call: TRBJ1-1; clone_size: .; v_call: TRBV4-1; cdr3_aa: CASSQDLGAREAFF; cdr3_nt: TGCGCCAGCAGCCAAGATCTAGGCGCCCGCGAAGCTTTCTTT
d_call: .; j_call: TRBJ2-3; clone_size: few; v_call: TRBV7-6; cdr3_aa: CASSLAFRDATDTQYF; cdr3_nt: TGTGCCAGCAGCTTAGCCTTCCGGGACGCCACAGATACGCAGTATTTT
d_call: TRBD2; j_call: TRBJ2-3; clone_size: .; v_call: TRBV7-9; cdr3_aa: CASSLSGTSGRRDTQYF; cdr3_nt: TGTGCCAGCAGCCTTTCCGGGACTAGCGGGAGAAGAGATACGCAGTATTTT
d_call: TRBD1; j_call: TRBJ2-1; clone_size: .; v_call: TRBV11-3; cdr3_aa: CASSSRGSSYNEQFF; cdr3_nt: TGTGCCAGCAGCTCCAGGGGGAGCTCCTACAATGAGCAGTTCTTC
d_call: TRBD2; j_call: TRBJ2-5; clone_size: medium-sized; v_call: TRBV7-2; cdr3_aa: CASSLSGRGGQETQYF; cdr3_nt: TGTGCCAGCAGCTTAAGCGGGAGAGGGGGCCAAGAGACCCAGTACTTC
d_call: TRBD1; j_call: TRBJ1-2; clone_size: once; v_call: TRBV20-1; cdr3_aa: CSAFLQGNYGYTF; cdr3_nt: TGCAGTGCTTTCCTACAGGGGAATTATGGCTACACCTTC
d_call: TRBD1; j_call: TRBJ1-1; clone_size: .; v_call: TRBV6-2/TRBV6-3; cdr3_aa: CASSHHRGLNTEAFF; cdr3_nt: TGTGCCAGCAGTCACCACAGGGGGCTGAACACTGAAGCTTTCTTT
d_call: .; j_call: TRBJ2-3; clone_size: .; v_call: TRBV12-3/TRBV12-4; cdr3_aa: CASSLASSTDTQYF; cdr3_nt: TGTGCCAGCAGTTTAGCTAGCTCCACAGATACGCAGTATTTT
d_call: TRBD1; j_call: TRBJ1-4; clone_size: .; v_call: TRBV6-5; cdr3_aa: CASSRQGNEKLFF; cdr3_nt: TGTGCCAGCAGCAGACAGGGGAATGAAAAACTGTTTTTT
d_call: TRBD2; j_call: TRBJ2-2; clone_size: .; v_call: TRBV5-4; cdr3_aa: CASSLVGGSGSGELFF; cdr3_nt: TGTGCCAGCAGCTTGGTCGGCGGGAGCGGGAGCGGGGAGCTGTTTTTT
d_call: TRBD1; j_call: TRBJ2-7; clone_size: .; v_call: TRBV29-1; cdr3_aa: CSVWTGEGVEQYF; cdr3_nt: TGCAGCGTTTGGACAGGGGAAGGGGTCGAGCAGTACTTC
d_call: .; j_call: TRBJ1-4; clone_size: once; v_call: TRBV4-1; cdr3_aa: CASSQRSEKLFF; cdr3_nt: TGCGCCAGCAGCCAAAGGAGTGAAAAACTGTTTTTT
d_call: .; j_call: TRBJ2-2; clone_size: .; v_call: TRBV6-2/TRBV6-3; cdr3_aa: CASHEPGRAGELFF; cdr3_nt: TGTGCCAGCCATGAACCAGGACGAGCCGGGGAGCTGTTTTTT
d_call: TRBD2; j_call: TRBJ2-7; clone_size: .; v_call: TRBV18; cdr3_aa: CASSTGTSGTYEQYF; cdr3_nt: TGTGCCAGCTCAACCGGGACTAGCGGAACCTACGAGCAGTACTTC
d_call: .; j_call: TRBJ1-1; clone_size: .; v_call: TRBV5-4; cdr3_aa: CASSRDMNTEAFF; cdr3_nt: TGTGCCAGCAGCCGTGACATGAACACTGAAGCTTTCTTT
d_call: .; j_call: TRBJ2-1; clone_size: many; v_call: TRBV11-3; cdr3_aa: CASSGRGGSGYNEQFF; cdr3_nt: TGTGCCAGCAGCGGTAGGGGTGGTAGCGGATACAATGAGCAGTTCTTC
d_call: TRBD2; j_call: TRBJ2-7; clone_size: .; v_call: TRBV4-1; cdr3_aa: CASSPTPTSAEQYF; cdr3_nt: TGCGCCAGCAGCCCGACCCCGACTAGCGCCGAGCAGTACTTC
d_call: TRBD1; j_call: TRBJ2-1; clone_size: once; v_call: TRBV20-1; cdr3_aa: CSATAATGTGADRANNEQFF; cdr3_nt: TGCAGTGCTACCGCGGCTACCGGGACAGGGGCTGATCGGGCTAACAATGAGCAGTTCTTC
d_call: .; j_call: TRBJ2-3; clone_size: many; v_call: TRBV11-3; cdr3_aa: CASSSGGPPLDTQYF; cdr3_nt: TGTGCCAGCAGCTCCGGTGGACCCCCGTTAGATACGCAGTATTTT
d_call: .; j_call: TRBJ2-3; clone_size: .; v_call: TRBV6-6; cdr3_aa: CASSYTGTTADTQYF; cdr3_nt: TGTGCCAGCAGTTACACCGGGACGACAGCAGATACGCAGTATTTT
d_call: .; j_call: TRBJ1-4; clone_size: few; v_call: TRBV28; cdr3_aa: CASSLLQGGVAEKLFF; cdr3_nt: TGTGCCAGCAGTCTTCTCCAGGGAGGGGTTGCCGAAAAACTGTTTTTT
d_call: .; j_call: TRBJ1-1; clone_size: .; v_call: TRBV27; cdr3_aa: CACVRGGGNTEAFF; cdr3_nt: TGTGCCTGCGTTAGGGGGGGGGGGAACACTGAAGCTTTCTTT
d_call: .; j_call: TRBJ2-3; clone_size: .; v_call: TRBV20-1; cdr3_aa: CSARDRLQGTSDDTQYF; cdr3_nt: TGCAGTGCTAGAGATAGGTTGCAGGGAACATCGGACGATACGCAGTATTTT
d_call: .; j_call: TRBJ2-3; clone_size: many; v_call: TRBV7-2; cdr3_aa: CASSYSSTDTQYF; cdr3_nt: TGTGCCAGCAGCTACTCTAGCACAGATACGCAGTATTTT
d_call: .; j_call: TRBJ2-6; clone_size: .; v_call: TRBV28; cdr3_aa: CASSTSGATGANVLTF; cdr3_nt: TGTGCCAGCAGTACCTCAGGGGCGACTGGGGCCAACGTCCTGACTTTC
d_call: TRBD2; j_call: TRBJ2-2; clone_size: few; v_call: TRBV7-3; cdr3_aa: CASRLAGVTGELFF; cdr3_nt: TGTGCCAGCCGGCTAGCGGGAGTCACCGGGGAGCTGTTTTTT
d_call: .; j_call: TRBJ1-5; clone_size: many; v_call: TRBV7-2; cdr3_aa: CATARGGNQPQHF; cdr3_nt: TGTGCCACAGCCCGGGGTGGCAATCAGCCCCAGCATTTT
d_call: .; j_call: TRBJ2-1; clone_size: many; v_call: TRBV7-6; cdr3_aa: CASSLEGNNEQFF; cdr3_nt: TGTGCCAGCAGCTTAGAGGGTAACAATGAGCAGTTCTTC
d_call: .; j_call: TRBJ2-3; clone_size: .; v_call: TRBV20-1; cdr3_aa: CSARRPSTDTQYF; cdr3_nt: TGCAGTGCGAGAAGACCTAGCACAGATACGCAGTATTTT
d_call: .; j_call: TRBJ2-1; clone_size: .; v_call: TRBV19; cdr3_aa: CASSPGVYNEQFF; cdr3_nt: TGTGCCAGTAGTCCCGGGGTGTACAATGAGCAGTTCTTC
d_call: .; j_call: TRBJ1-1; clone_size: .; v_call: TRBV5-1; cdr3_aa: CASSFQPNTEAFF; cdr3_nt: TGCGCCAGCAGCTTTCAGCCGAACACTGAAGCTTTCTTT
d_call: TRBD2; j_call: TRBJ2-1; clone_size: .; v_call: TRBV27; cdr3_aa: CASSFAGVPYNEQFF; cdr3_nt: TGTGCCAGCAGTTTTGCGGGAGTTCCCTACAATGAGCAGTTCTTC
d_call: .; j_call: TRBJ1-4; clone_size: .; v_call: TRBV28; cdr3_aa: CASSFWQGREKLFF; cdr3_nt: TGTGCCAGCAGTTTCTGGCAGGGAAGGGAAAAACTGTTTTTT
d_call: .; j_call: TRBJ2-5; clone_size: .; v_call: TRBV3-1; cdr3_aa: CASSQGREGRAQYF; cdr3_nt: TGTGCCAGCAGCCAAGGAAGAGAGGGGCGGGCCCAGTACTTC
d_call: TRBD2; j_call: TRBJ2-7; clone_size: few; v_call: TRBV5-1; cdr3_aa: CASSPYSGRSPYEQYF; cdr3_nt: TGCGCCAGCAGCCCTTATAGCGGGAGAAGCCCCTACGAGCAGTACTTC
d_call: .; j_call: TRBJ2-2; clone_size: once; v_call: TRBV2; cdr3_aa: CASSGDNTGELFF; cdr3_nt: TGTGCCAGCAGTGGAGATAACACCGGGGAGCTGTTTTTT
d_call: .; j_call: TRBJ2-5; clone_size: few; v_call: TRBV19; cdr3_aa: CATRQYADQETQYF; cdr3_nt: TGTGCCACGCGACAGTATGCAGACCAAGAGACCCAGTACTTC
d_call: TRBD2; j_call: TRBJ2-1; clone_size: .; v_call: TRBV20-1; cdr3_aa: CSASGASGRLTNEQFF; cdr3_nt: TGCAGTGCTAGCGGGGCTAGCGGGAGGTTAACGAATGAGCAGTTCTTC